Listed below are T cell receptor beta chains from one sample, sequenced in a study of long-term antiretroviral therapy in people with HIV. Only in-frame clones appear in the TCRdb table, and some are missing; sequencing was by immunoSEQ multiplex PCR. This sample has approximately 41,000 clones, with 65% to 90% found just once. The sequencing here drew on unsorted PBMCs, taken 1.5 years after starting antiretroviral therapy. These receptors all stem from a young man with HIV. CDR3s include the opening cysteine and the closing phenylalanine or tryptophan. The D gene is left open where the match is weak. Clone size is given for some rows only: seen once, a few or many times, or a class if the clone is expanded.

j_call clone_size v_call d_call cdr3_nt cdr3_aa
TRBJ2-5 . TRBV5-5 . TGTGCCAGCAGCTTGGCGGGCAAGTACCAAGAGACCCAGTACTTC CASSLAGKYQETQYF
TRBJ2-7 . TRBV28 TRBD2 TGTGCCAGCAGTCCCAGGACTAGCGGGATATACGAGCAGTACTTC CASSPRTSGIYEQYF
TRBJ2-2 . TRBV11-2 . TGTGCCAGCACCACGCGGTGGGGGGTAGGGGAGCTGTTTTTT CASTTRWGVGELFF
TRBJ1-1 . TRBV7-9 . TGTGCCAGCAGCTTAGGGGCGCTAGGGACCACTGAAGCTTTCTTT CASSLGALGTTEAFF
TRBJ1-1 . TRBV28 TRBD1 TGTGCCAGCACATCCACGGACAGGGAGAACACTGAAGCTTTCTTT CASTSTDRENTEAFF
TRBJ2-7 . TRBV6-5 . TGTGCCAGCAGGTTGGGCAGGGGGGGCTCCTACGAGCAGTACTTC CASRLGRGGSYEQYF
TRBJ2-1 . TRBV14 TRBD2 TGTGCCAGCAGCCTAGCGGGGAGTATCCCCTACAATGAGCAGTTCTTC CASSLAGSIPYNEQFF
TRBJ2-2 . TRBV18 TRBD1 TGTGCCAGCTCACCACTGACAGGGGGTTTTATCACCGGGGAGCTGTTTTTT CASSPLTGGFITGELFF
TRBJ2-7 . TRBV4-3 . TGCGCCAGCAGCCGAACGACAGATTTCTACGAGCAGTACTTC CASSRTTDFYEQYF
TRBJ2-2 . TRBV11-3 TRBD2 TGTGCCAGCAGCGAGACTAGCGGGAGTGGGACCGGGGAGCTGTTTTTT CASSETSGSGTGELFF
TRBJ1-5 . TRBV21-1 . TGTTATGGTACAGGGGGAGGCAATCAGCCCCAGCATTTT CYGTGGGNQPQHF
TRBJ1-2 . TRBV5-1 TRBD1 TGCGCCAGCAGCTTGGAGGCAGGGGGCTATGGCTACACCTTC CASSLEAGGYGYTF
TRBJ2-6 . TRBV28 TRBD2 TGTGCCAGCAGTTTTCGGGGGGCTGGGGCCAACGTCCTGACTTTC CASSFRGAGANVLTF
TRBJ2-5 once TRBV6-1 TRBD2 TGTGCCAGCAGTTTTAGCGGGACTCAAGAGACCCAGTACTTC CASSFSGTQETQYF
TRBJ1-5 . TRBV28 . TGTGCCAGCAGTTTTCGAGGAGTTGGAGATTATAGCAATCAGCCCCAGCATTTT CASSFRGVGDYSNQPQHF
TRBJ2-1 . TRBV21-1 . TGTGCCAGCAGCAAAGAGGGGACGTCTACGGATGAGCAGTTCTTC CASSKEGTSTDEQFF
TRBJ2-1 . TRBV29-1 . TGCAGCGTTGAAGATCGCGCCGGGAGCGGCAATGAGCAGTTCTTC CSVEDRAGSGNEQFF
TRBJ2-7 . TRBV18 . TGTGCCAGCTCACGGGACGGCAGCTCCTACGAGCAGTACTTC CASSRDGSSYEQYF
TRBJ2-7 . TRBV27 . TGTGCCAGCAGTAGCAGGGGAGGAGAGCAGTACTTC CASSSRGGEQYF